The sequence of this T cell receptor beta chain was determined in a study of response to subunit inactivated influenza vaccine. Regarding the study as a whole: Only a handful of new T cells, the authors suggested, are recruited with each seasonal influenza vaccination.

MiXCR was run by TCRdb on the RT-PCR reads, yielding one entry per CDR3 protein. The data contain 170,000 or so distinct CDR3 sequences, about 11% of them seen just once; the ten biggest clones take up roughly 36%. The CDR3 sequence is 17 residues long. V lost 3 bases to trimming and J lost 2 bases; unmatched junction nucleotides: 8. Germline V gene data show CDR1 as SGHVS and CDR2 as FQNEAQ. This clonotype was detected a few times. Its antigen is not identified. This TCR came from a man aged 45 to 70 who received an inactivated influenza vaccine. Sequencing used CD8+ T cells sorted from PBMCs, obtained less than 25 months after vaccination. V and J are TRBV7-8 and TRBJ2-3; 10 positions match TRBD2. CDR3 in amino acids: CASSFSILAGATDTQYF. CDR3 DNA sequence: TGTGCCAGCAGCTTTTCGATCCTAGCGGGGGCCACAGATACGCAGTATTTT.